This is a list of T cell receptor beta chains from one sample in a study of CD8 T cells in ankylosing spondylitis. TCRdb re-called the 5' RACE reads with MiXCR, one entry per CDR3 protein. The table lists roughly 470,000 distinct CDR3 sequences, about 25% of them singletons. The sequenced sample consisted of blood, either unsorted or a sorted T cell fraction (not recorded which). These receptors came from a male donor with ankylosing spondylitis. Each CDR3 is given without its conserved first and last residue. Each record gives: D gene, V gene, CDR3 protein. A D gene is named only where the DNA matches it firmly.

D gene: TRBD1
V gene: TRBV5-5
CDR3 protein: ASSFKGGQGDQPQH

D gene: .
V gene: TRBV3-1
CDR3 protein: ASSQARYEQY

D gene: .
V gene: TRBV20-1
CDR3 protein: SARGRRAYEQY

D gene: .
V gene: TRBV7-9
CDR3 protein: ASSFPGWGTGELF

D gene: TRBD1
V gene: TRBV29-1
CDR3 protein: SVEGRTGGGSTDTQY

D gene: .
V gene: TRBV7-8
CDR3 protein: ASSLGVRAEAF

D gene: TRBD2
V gene: TRBV24-1
CDR3 protein: ATSDFSSGMEGETQY

D gene: .
V gene: TRBV5-1
CDR3 protein: ASRRASGDTEAF

D gene: TRBD2
V gene: TRBV12-3/TRBV12-4
CDR3 protein: ASSFPSGRAGKHNEQF

D gene: .
V gene: TRBV7-9
CDR3 protein: ASSLGTSGSNQPQH

D gene: .
V gene: TRBV25-1
CDR3 protein: ASSEYIRGLRETQY

D gene: TRBD2
V gene: TRBV12-3/TRBV12-4
CDR3 protein: ASSRLAGEYEQF

D gene: TRBD1
V gene: TRBV3-1
CDR3 protein: ASSQGQGRGKLF

D gene: TRBD2
V gene: TRBV29-1
CDR3 protein: SVPGLAGGIRTYNEQF

D gene: .
V gene: TRBV20-1
CDR3 protein: SASPGAYSGKGYEQY

D gene: TRBD2
V gene: TRBV5-1
CDR3 protein: ASSITGLAGVDEQF

D gene: .
V gene: TRBV7-2
CDR3 protein: ASSLDPFVAQGQY

D gene: .
V gene: TRBV5-1
CDR3 protein: ASSLDPRQAFNEKLF

D gene: .
V gene: TRBV3-1
CDR3 protein: ASSQDLQPLEPQH

D gene: .
V gene: TRBV20-1
CDR3 protein: SARAGRDSYNSPLH

D gene: .
V gene: TRBV3-1
CDR3 protein: ASSLSGTPSTGELF

D gene: .
V gene: TRBV7-2
CDR3 protein: ASSLGGATQY

D gene: TRBD2
V gene: TRBV7-6
CDR3 protein: ASSLGRLAGGDTQY

D gene: .
V gene: TRBV6-6
CDR3 protein: ASSSTFEQPQH

D gene: .
V gene: TRBV6-1
CDR3 protein: ASSKKQGAGELF

D gene: TRBD2
V gene: TRBV6-1
CDR3 protein: ASKLAGVSDEQF

D gene: .
V gene: TRBV11-2
CDR3 protein: ASNSIRAGAYGYT

D gene: .
V gene: TRBV7-2
CDR3 protein: ASSSPTGGNSPLH

D gene: TRBD2
V gene: TRBV20-1
CDR3 protein: SAFSGSRPDTQY

D gene: .
V gene: TRBV2
CDR3 protein: ASSLGWLGITEAF

D gene: .
V gene: TRBV20-1
CDR3 protein: SAGLGGYNEQF

D gene: .
V gene: TRBV12-3/TRBV12-4
CDR3 protein: ASKTGNEQF

D gene: .
V gene: TRBV5-1
CDR3 protein: ASSPLQGSFGYT

D gene: TRBD2
V gene: TRBV5-1
CDR3 protein: ASSFTGGGSYEQY

D gene: TRBD1
V gene: TRBV20-1
CDR3 protein: SARGTGVPHQPQH

D gene: .
V gene: TRBV20-1
CDR3 protein: SAGARYSRGGNQPQH

D gene: .
V gene: TRBV18
CDR3 protein: ASSPTPVAAAEAF

D gene: TRBD2
V gene: TRBV29-1
CDR3 protein: SVVTSGRTHNEQF

D gene: .
V gene: TRBV5-1
CDR3 protein: ASSMGGAGVGEQY

D gene: TRBD1
V gene: TRBV5-1
CDR3 protein: ASGTVGNEQF

D gene: TRBD2
V gene: TRBV20-1
CDR3 protein: SARDRLAGGRQETQY

D gene: .
V gene: TRBV5-6
CDR3 protein: ASSRDPSKGDTEAF

D gene: TRBD2
V gene: TRBV20-1
CDR3 protein: SAEREGEQF

D gene: TRBD2
V gene: TRBV5-6
CDR3 protein: ASSPYLAGAYNEQF

D gene: TRBD2
V gene: TRBV7-8
CDR3 protein: ASSPLLASGSNEQF

D gene: .
V gene: TRBV5-6
CDR3 protein: ASSRLDRNTEAF

D gene: .
V gene: TRBV19
CDR3 protein: ASSISNGPGELF